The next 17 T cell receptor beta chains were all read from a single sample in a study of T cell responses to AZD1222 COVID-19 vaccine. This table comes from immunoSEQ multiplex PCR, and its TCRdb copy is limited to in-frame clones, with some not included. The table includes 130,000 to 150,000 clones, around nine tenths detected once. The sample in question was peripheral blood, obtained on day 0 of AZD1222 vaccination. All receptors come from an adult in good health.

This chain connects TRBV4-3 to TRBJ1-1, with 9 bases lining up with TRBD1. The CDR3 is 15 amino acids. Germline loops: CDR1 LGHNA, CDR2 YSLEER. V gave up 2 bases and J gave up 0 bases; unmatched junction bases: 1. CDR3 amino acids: CASSQRTGVNTEAFF. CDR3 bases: TGCGCCAGCAGCCAAAGGACAGGGGTGAACACTGAAGCTTTCTTT.

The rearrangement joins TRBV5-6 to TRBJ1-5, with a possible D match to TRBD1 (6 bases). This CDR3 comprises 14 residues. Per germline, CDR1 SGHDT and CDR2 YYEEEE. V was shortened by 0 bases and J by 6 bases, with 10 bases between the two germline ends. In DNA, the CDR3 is TGTGCCAGCAGCTTGGCCGGGGGCCGTCAGCCCCAGCATTTT. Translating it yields CASSLAGGRQPQHF.

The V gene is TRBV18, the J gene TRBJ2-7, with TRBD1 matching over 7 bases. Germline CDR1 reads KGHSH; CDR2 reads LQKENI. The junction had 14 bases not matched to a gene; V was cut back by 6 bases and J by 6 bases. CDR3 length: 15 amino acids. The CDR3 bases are TGTGCCAGCTCGCTCGGACAGGCCAAACCGACCGAGCAGTACTTC. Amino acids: CASSLGQAKPTEQYF.

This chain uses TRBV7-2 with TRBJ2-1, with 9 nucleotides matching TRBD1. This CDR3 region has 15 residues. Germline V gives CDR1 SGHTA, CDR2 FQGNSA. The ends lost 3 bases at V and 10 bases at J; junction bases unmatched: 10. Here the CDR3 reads CASSFITGTGIEQFF. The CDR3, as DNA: TGTGCCAGCAGCTTTATCACCGGGACAGGGATCGAGCAGTTCTTC. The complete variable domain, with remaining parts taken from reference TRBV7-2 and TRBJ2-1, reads GAGVSQSPSNKVTEKGKDVELRCDPISGHTALYWYRQSLGQGLEFLIYFQGNSAPDKSGLPSDRFSAERTGGSVSTLTIQRTQQEDSAVYLCASSFITGTGIEQFFGPGTRLTVL.

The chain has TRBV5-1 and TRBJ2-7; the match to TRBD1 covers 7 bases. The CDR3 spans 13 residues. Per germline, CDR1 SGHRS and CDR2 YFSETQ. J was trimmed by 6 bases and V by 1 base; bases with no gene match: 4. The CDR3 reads CASSLPAGGEQYF. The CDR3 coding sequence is TGCGCCAGCAGCTTGCCGGCAGGGGGCGAGCAGTACTTC.

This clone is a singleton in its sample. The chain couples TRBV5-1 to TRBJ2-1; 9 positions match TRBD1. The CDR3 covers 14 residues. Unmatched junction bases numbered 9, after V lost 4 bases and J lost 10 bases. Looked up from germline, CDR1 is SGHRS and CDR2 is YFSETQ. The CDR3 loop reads CASSLGTGFGEQFF. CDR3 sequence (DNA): TGCGCCAGCAGCCTCGGGACAGGGTTTGGAGAGCAGTTCTTC.

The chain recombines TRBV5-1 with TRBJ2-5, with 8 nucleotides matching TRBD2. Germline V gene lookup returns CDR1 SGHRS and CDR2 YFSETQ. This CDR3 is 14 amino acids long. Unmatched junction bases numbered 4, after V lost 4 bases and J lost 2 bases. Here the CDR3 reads CASSLRGGQETQYF. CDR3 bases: TGCGCCAGCAGCCTCCGGGGGGGACAAGAGACCCAGTACTTC. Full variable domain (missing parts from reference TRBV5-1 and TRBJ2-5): KAGVTQTPRYLIKTRGQQVTLSCSPISGHRSVSWYQQTPGQGLQFLFEYFSETQRNKGNFPGRFSGRQFSNSRSEMNVSTLELGDSALYLCASSLRGGQETQYFGPGTRLLVL.

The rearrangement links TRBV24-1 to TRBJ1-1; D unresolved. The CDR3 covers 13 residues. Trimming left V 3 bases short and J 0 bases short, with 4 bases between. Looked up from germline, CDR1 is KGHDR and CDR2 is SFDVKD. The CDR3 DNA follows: TGTGCCACCAGTGATGGGATGAACACTGAAGCTTTCTTT. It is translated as CATSDGMNTEAFF.

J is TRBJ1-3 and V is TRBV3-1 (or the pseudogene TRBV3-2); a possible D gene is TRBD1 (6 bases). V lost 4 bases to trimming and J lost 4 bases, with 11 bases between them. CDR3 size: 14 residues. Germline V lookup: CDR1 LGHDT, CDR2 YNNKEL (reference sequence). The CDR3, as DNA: TGTGCCAGCAGCCCATTCCAGGGGGGAAACACCATATATTTT. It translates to CASSPFQGGNTIYF.

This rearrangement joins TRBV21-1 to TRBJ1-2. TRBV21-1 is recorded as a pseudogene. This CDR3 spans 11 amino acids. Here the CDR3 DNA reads TGTGCCAGCAGCAAACCCCTTGGCTACACCTTC. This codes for CASSKPLGYTF.

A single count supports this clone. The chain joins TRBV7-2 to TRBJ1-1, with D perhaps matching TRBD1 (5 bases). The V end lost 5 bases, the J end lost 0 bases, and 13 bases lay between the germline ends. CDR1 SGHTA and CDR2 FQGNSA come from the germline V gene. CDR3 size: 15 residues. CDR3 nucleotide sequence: TGTGCCAGCAGCGCGCGACAGAACATGAACACTGAAGCTTTCTTT. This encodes CASSARQNMNTEAFF. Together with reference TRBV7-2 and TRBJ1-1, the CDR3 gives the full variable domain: GAGVSQSPSNKVTEKGKDVELRCDPISGHTALYWYRQSLGQGLEFLIYFQGNSAPDKSGLPSDRFSAERTGGSVSTLTIQRTQQEDSAVYLCASSARQNMNTEAFFGQGTRLTVV.

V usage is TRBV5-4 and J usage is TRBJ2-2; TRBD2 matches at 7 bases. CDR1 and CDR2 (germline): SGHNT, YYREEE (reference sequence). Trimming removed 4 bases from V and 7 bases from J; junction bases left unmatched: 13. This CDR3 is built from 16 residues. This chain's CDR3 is CASSRGEKQTSGELFF. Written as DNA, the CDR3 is TGTGCCAGCAGCCGGGGGGAGAAGCAGACCAGCGGGGAGCTGTTTTTT.

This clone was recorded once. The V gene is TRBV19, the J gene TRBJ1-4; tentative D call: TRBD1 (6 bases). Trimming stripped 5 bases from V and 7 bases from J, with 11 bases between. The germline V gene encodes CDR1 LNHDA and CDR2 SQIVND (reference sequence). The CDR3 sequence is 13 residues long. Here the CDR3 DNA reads TGTGCCAGTAGTGTAGGACAGTCTGAAAAACTGTTTTTT. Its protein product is CASSVGQSEKLFF.

CDR3 in DNA: TGCGCCAGCAGCCTAGATGGGGGCCACACAGATACGCAGTATTTT. Encoded protein: CASSLDGGHTDTQYF. This chain links TRBV4-1 with TRBJ2-3; perhaps TRBD1 as D (6 bases). CDR3 size: 15 residues. Trimming stripped 4 bases from V and 2 bases from J, with 13 bases between. The V gene's germline CDR1 is MGHRA and CDR2 YSYEKL.

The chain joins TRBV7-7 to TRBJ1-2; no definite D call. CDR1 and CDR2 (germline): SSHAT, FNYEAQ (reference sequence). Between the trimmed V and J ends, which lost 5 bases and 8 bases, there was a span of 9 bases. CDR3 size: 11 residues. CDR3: CASSQRRGYTF. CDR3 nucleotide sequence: TGTGCCAGCAGCCAGCGGAGAGGCTACACCTTC.

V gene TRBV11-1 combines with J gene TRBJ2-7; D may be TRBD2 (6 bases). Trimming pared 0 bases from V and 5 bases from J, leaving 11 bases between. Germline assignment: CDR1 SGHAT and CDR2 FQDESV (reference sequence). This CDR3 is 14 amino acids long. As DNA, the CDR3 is TGTGCCAGCAGCTTAGCCGGGGGTCGGCACGAGCAGTACTTC. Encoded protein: CASSLAGGRHEQYF.

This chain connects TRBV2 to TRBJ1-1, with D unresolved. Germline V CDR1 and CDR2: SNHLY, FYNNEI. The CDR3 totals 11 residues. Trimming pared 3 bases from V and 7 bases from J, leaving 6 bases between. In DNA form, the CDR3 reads TGTGCCAGCAGTGACTACAGTGAAGCTTTCTTT. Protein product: CASSDYSEAFF. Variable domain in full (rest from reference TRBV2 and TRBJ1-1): EPEVTQTPSHQVTQMGQEVILRCVPISNHLYFYWYRQILGQKVEFLVSFYNNEISEKSEIFDDQFSVERPDGSNFTLKIRSTKLEDSAMYFCASSDYSEAFFGQGTRLTVV.